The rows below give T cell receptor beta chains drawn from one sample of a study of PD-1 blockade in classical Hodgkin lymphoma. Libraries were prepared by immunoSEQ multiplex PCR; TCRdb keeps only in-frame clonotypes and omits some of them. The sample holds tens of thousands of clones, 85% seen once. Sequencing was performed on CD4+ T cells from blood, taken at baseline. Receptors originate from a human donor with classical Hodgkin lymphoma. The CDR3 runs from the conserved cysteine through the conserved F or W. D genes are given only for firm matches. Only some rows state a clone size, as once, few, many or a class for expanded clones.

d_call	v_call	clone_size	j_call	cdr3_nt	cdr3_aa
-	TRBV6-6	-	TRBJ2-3	TGTGCCAGCCTAAGCACAGATACGCAGTATTTT	CASLSTDTQYF
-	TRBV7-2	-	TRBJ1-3	TGTGCCAGCAGCTTAAATAGGGGGAGCGCTGGAAACACCATATATTTT	CASSLNRGSAGNTIYF
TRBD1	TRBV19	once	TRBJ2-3	TGTGCCAGTAGCCCCGGCGGGACAGGGGGCACAGATACGCAGTATTTT	CASSPGGTGGTDTQYF
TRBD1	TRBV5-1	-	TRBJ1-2	TGCGCCAGCAGCCGGGACAGGGAAAACGCCTATGGCTACACCTTC	CASSRDRENAYGYTF
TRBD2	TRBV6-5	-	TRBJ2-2	TGTGCCAGCAGTTACTCGGGACTAGCGGGAGCTGAGGAGCTGTTTTTT	CASSYSGLAGAEELFF
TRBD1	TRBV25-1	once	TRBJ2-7	TGTGCCAGCAGTGGCAGGACAGGGGATCCCCACGAGCAGTACTTC	CASSGRTGDPHEQYF
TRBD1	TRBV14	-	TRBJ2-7	TGTGCCAGCAGCCCCCACCCCGGACAGGCCAGCCGTTTTTCCTACGAGCAGTACTTC	CASSPHPGQASRFSYEQYF
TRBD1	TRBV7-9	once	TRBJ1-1	TGTGCCAGCAGCCTACTAGCGGGGACAGGGCAGAACACTGAAGCTTTCTTT	CASSLLAGTGQNTEAFF
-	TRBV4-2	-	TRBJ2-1	TGTGCCAGCAGCCGTATGGGGGCCAATGGGAATGAGCAGTTCTTC	CASSRMGANGNEQFF
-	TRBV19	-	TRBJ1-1	TGTGCCAGTACCATAGGTTATCCAGTTCCTGAAGCTTTCTTT	CASTIGYPVPEAFF
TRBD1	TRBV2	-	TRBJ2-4	TGTGCCAGCAGTGAACGGGCAGGGGGCCGGAACATTCAGTACTTC	CASSERAGGRNIQYF
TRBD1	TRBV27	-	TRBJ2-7	TGTGCCAGCAGTTTACGTCACAGGGGTGAGTCCTACGAGCAGTACTTC	CASSLRHRGESYEQYF
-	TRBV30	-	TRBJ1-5	TGTGCCTGGGGCCAGGGGTCCAATCAGCCCCAGCATTTT	CAWGQGSNQPQHF
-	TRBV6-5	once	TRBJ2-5	TGTGCCAGCAGTTACGGCTTGCAGGGTGGGGGGACCCAGTACTTC	CASSYGLQGGGTQYF
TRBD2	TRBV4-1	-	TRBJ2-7	TGCGCCAGCAGCCAAGATGTCCGGGGGGGGACTACCTACGAGCAGTACTTC	CASSQDVRGGTTYEQYF
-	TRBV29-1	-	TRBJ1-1	TGCAGCGTTGAAACAGTGTTGAACACTGAAGCTTTCTTT	CSVETVLNTEAFF
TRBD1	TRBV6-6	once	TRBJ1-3	TGTGCCAGCAGTTACACCGGGACAGGGACAGGAAACACCATATATTTT	CASSYTGTGTGNTIYF
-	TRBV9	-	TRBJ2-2	TGTGCCAGCAGCGGAACTTTTCCAGGGGAGACCGGGGAGCTGTTTTTT	CASSGTFPGETGELFF
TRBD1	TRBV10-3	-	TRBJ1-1	TGTGCCATCAGTGGGCAACCGGGACAGGGGATGCGGAACACTGAAGCTTTCTTT	CAISGQPGQGMRNTEAFF
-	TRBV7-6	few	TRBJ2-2	TGTGCCAGCAGCTTAGTAGCAGGGCCGGACACCGGGGAGCTGTTTTTT	CASSLVAGPDTGELFF
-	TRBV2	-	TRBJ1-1	TGTGCCAGCAGTGGGGGAGGGATGGCTGAAGCTTTCTTT	CASSGGGMAEAFF
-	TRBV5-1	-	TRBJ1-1	TGCGCCAGCAGCTCACAATCCAGGGGAAACACTGAAGCTTTCTTT	CASSSQSRGNTEAFF
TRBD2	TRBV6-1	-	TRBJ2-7	TGTGCCAGCAGTGAGCGGGAGCAGTACGAGCAGTACTTC	CASSEREQYEQYF
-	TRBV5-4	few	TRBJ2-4	TGTGCCAGCAGCTTGGATCGCAGAAGGGACATTCAGTACTTC	CASSLDRRRDIQYF
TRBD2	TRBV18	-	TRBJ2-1	TGTGCCAGTTACTTAGCGGGAGGGCCGGGAAATGAGCAGTTCTTC	CASYLAGGPGNEQFF
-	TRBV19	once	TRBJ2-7	TGTGCCAGTAGTTCCTTCTCCTACGAGCAGTACTTC	CASSSFSYEQYF
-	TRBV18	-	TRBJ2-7	TGTGCCAGCTCACTCGTTAGCTCCTACGAGCAGTACTTC	CASSLVSSYEQYF
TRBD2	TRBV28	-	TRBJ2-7	TGTGCCAGCAGTTCCTTTGAAGGGACTAGCGGGAGGTCCTCTACCTACGAGCAGTACTTC	CASSSFEGTSGRSSTYEQYF
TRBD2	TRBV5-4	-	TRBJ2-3	TGTGCCAGCAGCTTGGAAGGACTAGCGGGAGGATTACCAGATACGCAGTATTTT	CASSLEGLAGGLPDTQYF
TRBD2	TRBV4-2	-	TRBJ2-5	TGTGCCAGCAGCCAAGATAGGACTAGCGGGAGCGAGACCCAGTACTTC	CASSQDRTSGSETQYF
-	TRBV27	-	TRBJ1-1	TGTGCCAGCAGTTTCCGGACAGTAGTGAACACTGAAGCTTTCTTT	CASSFRTVVNTEAFF
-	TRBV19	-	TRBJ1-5	TGTGCCAGTTGTACTCGGGACTCATTCAAGGGCAATCAGCCCCAGCATTTT	CASCTRDSFKGNQPQHF
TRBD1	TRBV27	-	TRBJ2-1	TGTGCCAGCAGTTTATCGGGGACAGGGACGGTCAATGAGCAGTTCTTC	CASSLSGTGTVNEQFF
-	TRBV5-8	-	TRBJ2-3	TGTGCCAGCAGCTTGGGTAGAATTTCCACAGATACGCAGTATTTT	CASSLGRISTDTQYF
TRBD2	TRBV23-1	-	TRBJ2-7	TGCGCCAGCATCGGGACTAGCGAATCGAGCTCCTACGAGCAGTACTTC	CASIGTSESSSYEQYF
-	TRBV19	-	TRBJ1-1	TGTGCCAGTAGTACTGGGGGGAGAACTGAAGCTTTCTTT	CASSTGGRTEAFF
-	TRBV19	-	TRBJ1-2	TGTGCCAGTAGCCGCCTACCGGGCGGTAACTATGGCTACACCTTC	CASSRLPGGNYGYTF
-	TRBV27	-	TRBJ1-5	TGTGCCAGCAGTCCAGTGGGACAGCCCCAGCATTTT	CASSPVGQPQHF
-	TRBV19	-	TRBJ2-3	TGTGCCAGTAGCAGCGACTACCCGAACGCGCAGTATTTT	CASSSDYPNAQYF